The subject of this entry is one TCR beta chain. Original methodology: How many nucleated cells were present was estimated from reference gene primer amplification. Using immunoSEQ multiplex PCR, the repertoire was profiled, and TCRdb retains in-frame clones only, with some absent. The V and J calls and clone size are taken from that table; D and trimming were inferred from the DNA. There are under 250,000 clones in the sample; over 75% occur only once, and over 3% lies in the top ten. Germline V gene data show CDR1 as KGHSH and CDR2 as LQKENI. Trimming pared 1 base from V and 0 bases from J, leaving 14 bases between. This CDR3 spans 17 amino acids. Cohorts were based on clinical histories the participants reported. Those designated as exposed participants met a COVID-19 case within 2 weeks before study entry. These data belong to a study of blood T cell repertoires in COVID-19. In the study overall: T cells, B-cell-depleted T cells, or PBMCs supplied cDNA or gDNA.

Source material: PBMCs or T cells enriched from blood (not recorded which). The chain combines TRBV18 with TRBJ2-3; weak D call: TRBD1 (6 bases). This sequence was found in a woman between 40 and 55 years old who had been exposed to COVID-19. Written as DNA, the CDR3 is TGTGCCAGCTCACCACAGCTCGGGACACAAAGCACAGATACGCAGTATTTT. Its translation: CASSPQLGTQSTDTQYF.